A selection of T cell receptor beta chains follows, all from one sample in a study of OX40 agonist ivuxolimab in advanced cancers. Clones were sequenced by immunoSEQ multiplex PCR, and TCRdb holds only the in-frame ones, with some missing. The sample lists over 45,000 clones; 70% to 90% were seen once. The sequencing here drew on CD4+ or CD8+ T cells sorted from blood, taken in a trial of the OX40 agonist ivuxolimab. These receptors came from an adult with an advanced solid tumor such as melanoma, head and neck, liver or kidney cancer. Both conserved end residues are part of each CDR3. The D gene is left open where the match is weak. Part of the rows lack a size; the others show once, few, many or a class for expanded clones.

clone_size: .
j_call: TRBJ1-3
d_call: .
v_call: TRBV9
cdr3_nt: TGTGCCAGCAGCGTATCAGGCTCTGGAAACACCATATATTTT
cdr3_aa: CASSVSGSGNTIYF

clone_size: .
j_call: TRBJ1-1
d_call: TRBD1
v_call: TRBV6-1
cdr3_nt: TGTGCCACCAAAGGTGGACAGGGGCCCTACACTGAAGCTTTCTTT
cdr3_aa: CATKGGQGPYTEAFF

clone_size: .
j_call: TRBJ2-1
d_call: .
v_call: TRBV5-6
cdr3_nt: TGTGCCAGCAGCTGGAGGGGGCGGGCCAACTACAATGAGCAGTTCTTC
cdr3_aa: CASSWRGRANYNEQFF

clone_size: .
j_call: TRBJ2-3
d_call: TRBD2
v_call: TRBV7-2
cdr3_nt: TGTGCCAGCAGCTTAGCGTCTAGCGGCCTCACAGATACGCAGTATTTT
cdr3_aa: CASSLASSGLTDTQYF

clone_size: .
j_call: TRBJ1-1
d_call: TRBD1
v_call: TRBV7-6
cdr3_nt: TGTGCCAGCAGCCCCCGACAGGGGCTTAACACTGAAGCTTTCTTT
cdr3_aa: CASSPRQGLNTEAFF

clone_size: .
j_call: TRBJ1-2
d_call: TRBD1
v_call: TRBV18
cdr3_nt: TGTGCCAGCTCCGATTCCGGGACAGGGGACTATGGCTACACCTTC
cdr3_aa: CASSDSGTGDYGYTF

clone_size: .
j_call: TRBJ2-7
d_call: TRBD1
v_call: TRBV7-3
cdr3_nt: TGTGCCAGCAGCTTAGGGGGGCCGGGACAGGGCTACGAGCAGTACTTC
cdr3_aa: CASSLGGPGQGYEQYF

clone_size: .
j_call: TRBJ2-6
d_call: .
v_call: TRBV14
cdr3_nt: TGTGCCAGCAGCCCCGTATTCCCCGGGGCCAACGTCCTGACTTTC
cdr3_aa: CASSPVFPGANVLTF

clone_size: .
j_call: TRBJ1-1
d_call: TRBD1
v_call: TRBV11-2
cdr3_nt: TGTGCCAGCAGCTTGGACAGGGTGGGCACTGAAGCTTTCTTT
cdr3_aa: CASSLDRVGTEAFF

clone_size: .
j_call: TRBJ1-2
d_call: .
v_call: TRBV6-5
cdr3_nt: TGTGCCAGCCGATCCGGTGACAGCAACTATGGCTACACCTTC
cdr3_aa: CASRSGDSNYGYTF

clone_size: .
j_call: TRBJ2-2
d_call: TRBD1
v_call: TRBV27
cdr3_nt: TGTGCCAGCAGTTTATCGATTCAGACAGGGGCCGGGGAGCTGTTTTTT
cdr3_aa: CASSLSIQTGAGELFF

clone_size: .
j_call: TRBJ1-2
d_call: .
v_call: TRBV7-9
cdr3_nt: TGTGCCAGCAGCCCCCAGGGTGGCTATGGCTACACCTTC
cdr3_aa: CASSPQGGYGYTF

clone_size: once
j_call: TRBJ1-2
d_call: .
v_call: TRBV5-6
cdr3_nt: TGTGCCAGCAGCTTGCGGAGGGCTAGCTATGGCTACACCTTC
cdr3_aa: CASSLRRASYGYTF

clone_size: .
j_call: TRBJ2-3
d_call: .
v_call: TRBV29-1
cdr3_nt: TGCAGCGTTGAAGGGGTCGGAGGGGTGATCACAGATACGCAGTATTTT
cdr3_aa: CSVEGVGGVITDTQYF

clone_size: few
j_call: TRBJ1-2
d_call: .
v_call: TRBV19
cdr3_nt: TGTGCCAGTAGGGCCCCCCGGGGGGTTGACTATGGCTACACCTTC
cdr3_aa: CASRAPRGVDYGYTF

clone_size: .
j_call: TRBJ2-6
d_call: .
v_call: TRBV5-6
cdr3_nt: TGTGCCAGCAGCTTGGGTGAGGTCCGCTCTGGGGCCAACGTCCTGACTTTC
cdr3_aa: CASSLGEVRSGANVLTF

clone_size: .
j_call: TRBJ2-7
d_call: .
v_call: TRBV7-9
cdr3_nt: TGTGCCAGCAGCGACCCGAGTAAATTGTCCTACGAGCAGTACTTC
cdr3_aa: CASSDPSKLSYEQYF

clone_size: .
j_call: TRBJ2-7
d_call: TRBD1
v_call: TRBV19
cdr3_nt: TGTGCCAGTTCGACAGGGGCCTCCTTCTCCTACGAGCAGTACTTC
cdr3_aa: CASSTGASFSYEQYF

clone_size: .
j_call: TRBJ1-4
d_call: .
v_call: TRBV29-1
cdr3_nt: TGCAGCGTTCGAGATATTCGGAAACTGTTTTTT
cdr3_aa: CSVRDIRKLFF

clone_size: .
j_call: TRBJ1-2
d_call: .
v_call: TRBV19
cdr3_nt: TGTGCCAGTAGTATCACAGGCGAAGCTAACTATGGCTACACCTTC
cdr3_aa: CASSITGEANYGYTF

clone_size: once
j_call: TRBJ2-6
d_call: TRBD1
v_call: TRBV5-1
cdr3_nt: TGCGCCAGCAGCTCAGGACAGGCTGGGGCCAACGTCCTGACTTTC
cdr3_aa: CASSSGQAGANVLTF

clone_size: .
j_call: TRBJ1-6
d_call: .
v_call: TRBV6-7
cdr3_nt: TGTGCCAGCAGTTACTCCTCCAGCTCCTATAATTCACCCCTCCACTTT
cdr3_aa: CASSYSSSSYNSPLHF

clone_size: few
j_call: TRBJ2-7
d_call: .
v_call: TRBV2
cdr3_nt: TGTGCCAGCAGTGAATGGTCGAGAGGAGGGTTCTACGAGCAGTACTTC
cdr3_aa: CASSEWSRGGFYEQYF

clone_size: .
j_call: TRBJ1-1
d_call: TRBD1
v_call: TRBV19
cdr3_nt: TGTGCCAGTAGTATGCCATTGACAGGGAGGGAGACCTTCACTGAAGCTTTCTTT
cdr3_aa: CASSMPLTGRETFTEAFF

clone_size: .
j_call: TRBJ1-5
d_call: .
v_call: TRBV4-2
cdr3_nt: TGTGCCAGCAGCCCACAGGAGTATGGCAATCAGCCCCAGCATTTT
cdr3_aa: CASSPQEYGNQPQHF

clone_size: .
j_call: TRBJ2-1
d_call: TRBD2
v_call: TRBV19
cdr3_nt: TGTGCCAGTAGTTCCTCCGGGACTAGCGGGGGGAGTAATGAGCAGTTCTTC
cdr3_aa: CASSSSGTSGGSNEQFF

clone_size: .
j_call: TRBJ1-5
d_call: .
v_call: TRBV11-2
cdr3_nt: TGTGCCAGCAGTCGAGGGAATCAGCCCCAGCATTTT
cdr3_aa: CASSRGNQPQHF

clone_size: .
j_call: TRBJ1-1
d_call: TRBD1
v_call: TRBV4-1
cdr3_nt: TGCGCCAGCAGGAAAGGACAGGGGAACACTGAAGCTTTCTTT
cdr3_aa: CASRKGQGNTEAFF

clone_size: few
j_call: TRBJ1-2
d_call: .
v_call: TRBV10-3
cdr3_nt: TGTGCCATCTCCGCGGGCGGGGCTGTTACAAACTATGGCTACACCTTC
cdr3_aa: CAISAGGAVTNYGYTF

clone_size: .
j_call: TRBJ2-3
d_call: .
v_call: TRBV6-1
cdr3_nt: TGTGCCAGCAGTGACCAGACAGGCCGGTCGGATACGCAGTATTTT
cdr3_aa: CASSDQTGRSDTQYF

clone_size: .
j_call: TRBJ1-1
d_call: TRBD1
v_call: TRBV19
cdr3_nt: TGTGCCAGTAGCCCGGGACAGGGGGCTTCTAAGAGAAAAGCTTTCTTT
cdr3_aa: CASSPGQGASKRKAFF

clone_size: .
j_call: TRBJ1-4
d_call: TRBD1
v_call: TRBV5-1
cdr3_nt: TGCGCCAGCAGCTTCGGGACAGCAACTAATGAAAAACTGTTTTTT
cdr3_aa: CASSFGTATNEKLFF

clone_size: once
j_call: TRBJ2-5
d_call: .
v_call: TRBV5-1
cdr3_nt: TGCGCCAGCAGCTTGGCCGGGTGGGGGTCGGAGACCCAGTACTTC
cdr3_aa: CASSLAGWGSETQYF

clone_size: .
j_call: TRBJ2-1
d_call: TRBD2
v_call: TRBV7-6
cdr3_nt: TGTGCCAGCAGTCGTAGCGGGGGGAGGAACAATGAGCAGTTCTTC
cdr3_aa: CASSRSGGRNNEQFF

clone_size: once
j_call: TRBJ1-5
d_call: .
v_call: TRBV6-6
cdr3_nt: TGTGCCAGCAGCCCAGGGGCCTATAGCAATCAGCCCCAGCATTTT
cdr3_aa: CASSPGAYSNQPQHF

clone_size: .
j_call: TRBJ2-6
d_call: .
v_call: TRBV18
cdr3_nt: TGTGCCACTAGCAGGGCAGGGGCCAACGTCCTGACTTTC
cdr3_aa: CATSRAGANVLTF

clone_size: .
j_call: TRBJ2-7
d_call: TRBD1
v_call: TRBV29-1
cdr3_nt: TGCAGCGTCACCGGGACAGGGGGGTACGAGCAGTACTTC
cdr3_aa: CSVTGTGGYEQYF

clone_size: .
j_call: TRBJ1-1
d_call: TRBD1
v_call: TRBV19
cdr3_nt: TGTGCCAGTAGTGACAGGGTCTTGAACACTGAAGCTTTCTTT
cdr3_aa: CASSDRVLNTEAFF

clone_size: once
j_call: TRBJ2-6
d_call: .
v_call: TRBV7-2
cdr3_nt: TGTGCCAGCAGCTTAAGACAAGGGGGGTTAGGCTATGGGGCCAACGTCCTGACTTTC
cdr3_aa: CASSLRQGGLGYGANVLTF

clone_size: .
j_call: TRBJ2-2
d_call: TRBD2
v_call: TRBV5-1
cdr3_nt: TGCGCCAGCAGCAACCAACTAGCGGGGAGGACCGGGGAGCTGTTTTTT
cdr3_aa: CASSNQLAGRTGELFF

clone_size: .
j_call: TRBJ1-2
d_call: .
v_call: TRBV6-5
cdr3_nt: TGTGCCAGCAGAGGACGTCCCTCTGTTATCCATGGCTACACCTTC
cdr3_aa: CASRGRPSVIHGYTF

clone_size: .
j_call: TRBJ1-4
d_call: TRBD1
v_call: TRBV6-5
cdr3_nt: TGTGCCAGCAGAAACAGGGGGCGCCTAGAAAAACTGTTTTTT
cdr3_aa: CASRNRGRLEKLFF

clone_size: .
j_call: TRBJ2-6
d_call: .
v_call: TRBV4-1
cdr3_nt: TGCGCCAGCAGCCAAGTGGACCGGAGCTCTGGGGCCAACGTCCTGACTTTC
cdr3_aa: CASSQVDRSSGANVLTF

clone_size: .
j_call: TRBJ2-5
d_call: .
v_call: TRBV11-2
cdr3_nt: TGTGCCAGCAGTAACGTGGGACTAGAGACCCAGTACTTC
cdr3_aa: CASSNVGLETQYF

clone_size: .
j_call: TRBJ2-3
d_call: .
v_call: TRBV18
cdr3_nt: TGTGCCAGCTCACCCCCGGGTACGCAGTATTTT
cdr3_aa: CASSPPGTQYF

clone_size: .
j_call: TRBJ1-3
d_call: .
v_call: TRBV7-2
cdr3_nt: TGTGCCAGCAGCTTTGAAGCGTATCTCGGAAACACCATATATTTT
cdr3_aa: CASSFEAYLGNTIYF

clone_size: .
j_call: TRBJ1-5
d_call: .
v_call: TRBV7-9
cdr3_nt: TGTGCCAGCAGCGACAGCCGGGACGTCCACAGCAATCAGCCCCAGCATTTT
cdr3_aa: CASSDSRDVHSNQPQHF

clone_size: .
j_call: TRBJ1-5
d_call: .
v_call: TRBV2
cdr3_nt: TGTGCCAGCAGCCTCGGACCGTATAGCAATCAGCCCCAGCATTTT
cdr3_aa: CASSLGPYSNQPQHF

clone_size: .
j_call: TRBJ2-2
d_call: .
v_call: TRBV18
cdr3_nt: TGTGCCAGCTCACTGGCCCGGGGAAACACCGGGGAGCTGTTTTTT
cdr3_aa: CASSLARGNTGELFF

clone_size: .
j_call: TRBJ1-1
d_call: .
v_call: TRBV7-9
cdr3_nt: TGTGCCAGCAGCTTTACGGGTCTGAACACTGAAGCTTTCTTT
cdr3_aa: CASSFTGLNTEAFF

clone_size: .
j_call: TRBJ1-3
d_call: TRBD1
v_call: TRBV18
cdr3_nt: TGTGCCAGCTCCCGACAGGGGGCTGAAAACACCATATATTTT
cdr3_aa: CASSRQGAENTIYF

clone_size: .
j_call: TRBJ2-7
d_call: TRBD2
v_call: TRBV4-2
cdr3_nt: TGTGCCAGCAGACCTACTAGCGGGCTTATCTCCTACGAGCAGTACTTC
cdr3_aa: CASRPTSGLISYEQYF

clone_size: .
j_call: TRBJ2-7
d_call: .
v_call: TRBV5-1
cdr3_nt: TGCGCCAGCAGCCCACGGGACGGAAGAGCCTACGAGCAGTACTTC
cdr3_aa: CASSPRDGRAYEQYF

clone_size: .
j_call: TRBJ1-5
d_call: TRBD1
v_call: TRBV19
cdr3_nt: TGTGCCAGTAGTATACAGGGGGGCAATCAGCCCCAGCATTTT
cdr3_aa: CASSIQGGNQPQHF

clone_size: .
j_call: TRBJ1-1
d_call: TRBD1
v_call: TRBV12-5
cdr3_nt: TGTGCTAGTTACCTTGGACAGGGGAGGAACACTGAAGCTTTCTTT
cdr3_aa: CASYLGQGRNTEAFF

clone_size: .
j_call: TRBJ1-1
d_call: .
v_call: TRBV10-3
cdr3_nt: TGTGCCATCAGTGACTGGGGTTCGAACACTGAAGCTTTCTTT
cdr3_aa: CAISDWGSNTEAFF

clone_size: .
j_call: TRBJ2-1
d_call: .
v_call: TRBV18
cdr3_nt: TGTGCCAGCTCACCACGTCACTCCAGCTCCTACAATGAGCAGTTCTTC
cdr3_aa: CASSPRHSSSYNEQFF